The rows below give T cell receptor beta chains drawn from one sample of a study of identical twins. MiXCR was run by TCRdb on the 5' RACE reads, yielding one entry per CDR3 protein. The data show about 530,000 distinct CDR3 sequences, 20% to 25% seen once. The sample was also linked to a second study, of yellow fever vaccine responses in identical twins.

The source material was CD4+ T cells sorted from blood. Receptors originate from a woman aged 18-29 years in good health. The CDR3 runs from the conserved cysteine through the conserved F or W. Each record gives: J gene, D gene, V gene, CDR3 protein. The D gene is left open where the match is weak.

J: TRBJ2-1; D: -; V: TRBV7-9; CDR3: CASSRPSNAIGVHEQFF
J: TRBJ2-5; D: -; V: TRBV5-5; CDR3: CASSLDPGTQGTQYF
J: TRBJ1-5; D: -; V: TRBV20-1; CDR3: CSASLSAGGAQPQHF
J: TRBJ2-7; D: TRBD1; V: TRBV5-6; CDR3: CASSYPGQTSYEQYF
J: TRBJ1-5; D: -; V: TRBV3-1; CDR3: CASSQALNQPQHF
J: TRBJ1-3; D: -; V: TRBV20-1; CDR3: CSARERVAAGNTIYF
J: TRBJ2-2; D: -; V: TRBV12-3/TRBV12-4; CDR3: CASSFPLISALDTGELFF
J: TRBJ2-3; D: TRBD2; V: TRBV20-1; CDR3: CSAESGGGTDTQYF
J: TRBJ2-1; D: TRBD2; V: TRBV7-9; CDR3: CASSLVGTSGNNEQFF
J: TRBJ2-1; D: -; V: TRBV12-3/TRBV12-4; CDR3: CASTQSVTAGSWANEQFF
J: TRBJ1-1; D: -; V: TRBV7-8; CDR3: CASSFSSEAFF
J: TRBJ2-1; D: TRBD2; V: TRBV14; CDR3: CASSQDGRGLAWNNEQFF
J: TRBJ2-3; D: -; V: TRBV7-6; CDR3: CASSRAGTTDTQYF
J: TRBJ2-1; D: TRBD2; V: TRBV7-2; CDR3: CASSSDFLGGTEQFF
J: TRBJ2-1; D: TRBD2; V: TRBV6-1; CDR3: CASRPLAAIYNEQFF
J: TRBJ2-3; D: -; V: TRBV12-3/TRBV12-4; CDR3: CASRPSSTDTQYF
J: TRBJ2-7; D: -; V: TRBV20-1; CDR3: CSATRTDYEQYF
J: TRBJ2-3; D: -; V: TRBV10-2; CDR3: CASSPVNTQYF
J: TRBJ1-6; D: -; V: TRBV12-5; CDR3: CASGRLRLGGDSNSPLHF
J: TRBJ2-1; D: -; V: TRBV27; CDR3: CASAPWGGGQFF
J: TRBJ1-1; D: TRBD1; V: TRBV29-1; CDR3: CSVRQGTMNTEAFF
J: TRBJ2-5; D: TRBD1; V: TRBV28; CDR3: CASGETGGAQTQYF
J: TRBJ1-1; D: -; V: TRBV10-3; CDR3: CAISPGYDTEAFF
J: TRBJ2-2; D: TRBD1; V: TRBV6-1; CDR3: CASGGQGRTGELFF
J: TRBJ2-5; D: -; V: TRBV7-8; CDR3: CASSLVRLALTRTGETQYF
J: TRBJ2-1; D: -; V: TRBV21-1; CDR3: CASSKAGGTDEQFF
J: TRBJ2-7; D: -; V: TRBV14; CDR3: CASSPRSRQALSTPYEQYF
J: TRBJ2-1; D: -; V: TRBV7-2; CDR3: CASSSPGAFNEQFF
J: TRBJ2-1; D: -; V: TRBV2; CDR3: CASSSTPYNEQFF
J: TRBJ2-3; D: -; V: TRBV28; CDR3: CASRFYQSTDTQYF
J: TRBJ2-5; D: TRBD2; V: TRBV10-3; CDR3: CAIRDGLAPRETQYF
J: TRBJ1-3; D: -; V: TRBV14; CDR3: CASRQPGSGNTIYF
J: TRBJ2-1; D: -; V: TRBV29-1; CDR3: CSVEIRPGASYNEQFF
J: TRBJ2-3; D: TRBD2; V: TRBV15; CDR3: CATSRDRGRGAGQYF
J: TRBJ1-1; D: -; V: TRBV20-1; CDR3: CSAPALGWAFF
J: TRBJ2-1; D: TRBD2; V: TRBV24-1; CDR3: CATSDFVAGGNEQFF
J: TRBJ1-5; D: -; V: TRBV20-1; CDR3: CSADTGYSNQPQHF
J: TRBJ1-2; D: TRBD1; V: TRBV29-1; CDR3: CSVAGTGDYGYTF
J: TRBJ2-3; D: -; V: TRBV6-5; CDR3: CASSYYGGARADTQYF
J: TRBJ2-7; D: TRBD2; V: TRBV6-2/TRBV6-3; CDR3: CASSTTGTSRYEQYF
J: TRBJ2-7; D: TRBD2; V: TRBV20-1; CDR3: CSARVLGAGDPYEQYF
J: TRBJ2-7; D: -; V: TRBV7-9; CDR3: CASGIGSLPTYEQYF
J: TRBJ2-7; D: TRBD2; V: TRBV28; CDR3: CASSPASGTSGYEQYF
J: TRBJ1-1; D: -; V: TRBV12-3/TRBV12-4; CDR3: CASTQGEARTRGAFF
J: TRBJ2-5; D: TRBD2; V: TRBV10-2; CDR3: CASLGLAQETQYF
J: TRBJ2-1; D: -; V: TRBV19; CDR3: CASSINYEQFF
J: TRBJ2-2; D: TRBD1; V: TRBV9; CDR3: CASSVTGGPGELFF
J: TRBJ2-1; D: TRBD2; V: TRBV3-1; CDR3: CASSPGLAGGSNEQFF
J: TRBJ2-2; D: -; V: TRBV5-1; CDR3: CASSLNKQGLYTGELFF
J: TRBJ2-5; D: -; V: TRBV27; CDR3: CASSSAGGPSETQYF
J: TRBJ2-7; D: -; V: TRBV10-2; CDR3: CASSESGFGYEQYF
J: TRBJ2-5; D: -; V: TRBV2; CDR3: CASSGRHPQETQYF
J: TRBJ2-7; D: TRBD1; V: TRBV18; CDR3: CASSPLGQGIEQYF
J: TRBJ2-5; D: -; V: TRBV5-1; CDR3: CASSTRVQETQYF
J: TRBJ1-1; D: -; V: TRBV12-3/TRBV12-4; CDR3: CASSFDGGGTEAFF
J: TRBJ2-1; D: -; V: TRBV18; CDR3: CASSTLKTDNNEQFF